Sequencing of this T cell receptor beta chain was carried out in a study of shared clonotypes between healthy human individuals. Study-level information: Samples came from two female and a few male donors aged 18 to 49. Study results and limitations: Around 5% of naive CD4 clonotypes were common to a handful of donors.

Clones were read by immunoSEQ multiplex PCR, and TCRdb kept only the in-frame ones, dropping some. In the table there are roughly 2,300,000 clones, less than 95% of which are singletons. With respect to this clone: Its antigen remains unidentified.

V lost 0 bases and J lost 1; bases outside the gene matches: 13. The length of the CDR3 is 20 residues. Germline CDR1 and CDR2: MGHRA and YSYEKL. This sequence was found in a man between 18 and 35 years old in good health. Some clones in this sample may be carry-over from other donors' samples. Sequenced material: naive CD4+ T cells from PBMCs. Specified subset: CD45RA+ positively selected. The V and J genes are TRBV4-1 and TRBJ1-5, with TRBD1 matching over 9 bases. The CDR3: CASSQDALTGGGGSNQPQHF. DNA for the CDR3: TGCGCCAGCAGCCAAGATGCTTTGACAGGGGGAGGTGGGAGCAATCAGCCCCAGCATTTT.